This T cell receptor (beta chain) emerged from a study of blood T cell repertoires in COVID-19. Trimming shortened V by 2 bases and J by 5 bases, and 9 bases separated the two germline ends. Germline CDR1 and CDR2: SEHNR and FQNEAQ (reference sequence). The CDR3 extends over 14 amino acids. Sequencing was performed with immunoSEQ multiplex PCR; in TCRdb, only in-frame clones are kept and a portion is missing. The table shows some 56,000 clones, with 89% occurring only once. The sequencing sample was made of peripheral blood. The sequence derives from a human donor in a cohort sampled during active COVID-19. The chain links TRBV7-9 to TRBJ1-4, with D hard to call. CDR3 amino acids: CASSLIQQNEKLFF. The CDR3 DNA is TGTGCCAGCAGCTTAATACAACAGAATGAAAAACTGTTTTTT.